This T cell receptor (beta chain) was sequenced in a study of molecular identifiers for immune sequencing clone quantification (dated by TCRdb to about 2018). Turning to the overall study: For a replicate experiment, the RNA from either approximately 20,000 or 100,000 naive CD8 T cells was divided into five aliquots, and four of those aliquots went on to sequencing. This methods study benchmarked molecular-identifier clustering-based TCR repertoire sequencing (MIDCIRS) and TCR RNA copy counting, using CD8 T cells to do so. General study outcomes and caveats: The sizes of highly expanded clones could end up underestimated when identical TCR molecules share a barcode. In CMV-specific effector cells, clones with more than 20 RNA copies accounted for over 99% of molecules, whereas in naive cells such clones accounted for under 1%. The naive libraries included spiked-in Jurkat TCR RNA (around 9 copies' worth), and this Jurkat TCR RNA is not part of the donor repertoire. Modeling gave around 2.7 recovered TCR RNA copies per cell versus 7.5 to 10 by digital PCR, implying approximately 30% capture efficiency. Even against a background of some 1 million naive CD8 T cells, spiked-in Jurkat TCR RNA amounting to a single cell's worth was reported to be detectable. When barcode sub-clustering was omitted, TCR diversity was inflated by chimeric consensus sequences, with chimeras reaching as high as 47%.

The library was generated by PCR. The reads were generated on a NextSeq 500. Preparation of bulk TCR libraries followed a previously described approach, with the TCR primers listed in Table S5. Total RNA was purified with the Qiagen AllPrep DNA/RNA kit. Before any analysis, reads coming from multiple sequencing runs of the same library were combined into one pool. The published analysis was carried out like this. Reads were retained only if their TCR constant sequence matched exactly, and those retained reads were trimmed to 150 nt and grouped according to their 12-nt molecular barcodes. Within each barcode group, reads were sub-clustered at a 15% Levenshtein threshold, and quality-weighted consensus sequences were built per RNA molecule. Non-functional sequences were filtered out, along with any lower-count sequence sitting one edit away from another sequence. Barcode sub-clusters with fewer than 20% of the maximum read count were removed, based on fitting two negative binomial distributions. TCRdb reprocessed the public reads (quality trimming at Q25 with fastp, clone calling with MiXCR) and kept in-frame beta chains. Rows matching on CDR3 protein sequence are summarized as one entry with the most common DNA and genes. The V and J calls shown here were made by TCRdb, not taken from the authors' results. Counted in this sample were roughly 7,700 distinct CDR3 sequences; about 32% of them appeared once. In total, the top ten clones hold approximately 5% of the sample.

Libraries of naive CD8 T cells were built from approximately 20,000 to 1,000,000 sorted cells, with 10%, 30% or 50% of the purified RNA used. Naive CD8 T cells were FACS-sorted as CD8+CD4-CCR7+CD45RA+ on a BD FACSAria II into RLT Plus buffer. To test detection sensitivity, Jurkat RNA equal to around 11 TCR copies was added to samples of about 20,000-1,000,000 naive CD8 T cells. CD8 T cells were enriched using RosetteSep CD8+ T Cell Enrichment Cocktail and Ficoll-Paque, and the enriched cells then underwent ACK red cell lysis. Comment on this clonotype: The target of this receptor is not known. Base qualities are missing; no much larger clone stands one base away.

The sample was naive CD8+ T cells from blood, with Jurkat cell RNA spiked in. The intended sense of this specimen's cell subset or site label: FACS-sorted CD8+CD4-CCR7+CD45RA+ naive T cells. The sequence came from a human donor in good health. Some libraries in this study had Jurkat cell RNA spiked in.

The CDR3 protein sequence reads: CASSPHLKTGGEDTQYF. At the DNA level, the sequence is TGTGCCAGCAGCCCCCACCTGAAGACAGGGGGGGAGGATACGCAGTATTTT. The sequence links TRBV21-1 to TRBJ2-3; the table's D call TRBD1 went unverified against the DNA. TRBV21-1 is classified as a pseudogene. The CDR3 spans 17 residues, from the cysteine through the phenylalanine. CDR3 DNA only is kept here, 51 bases in frame from base 1.